This T cell receptor (beta chain) was sequenced for a study of blood T cell repertoires in COVID-19. Study overall: Some COVID-19 samples were acute and others convalescent; all came from the United States, Italy and Spain.

The germline V gene has CDR1 SGHTA and CDR2 FQGTGA. The germline V and J ends were trimmed by 4 bases and 2 bases, with 10 bases remaining between them. The CDR3 has 14 residues. In its sample, this clone was seen once. Clones were read by immunoSEQ multiplex PCR, and TCRdb kept only the in-frame ones, dropping some. The profile covers 310,000 or so clones, with roughly 86% appearing a single time and under 2% taken by the ten largest. The sample consisted of peripheral blood. This sequence was found in a woman between 45 and 65 years old with acute or convalescent COVID-19. The rearrangement uses TRBV7-3 and TRBJ2-3; D unresolved. The DNA of the CDR3 is TGTGCCAGCAGCTCCCCTGACATCACAGATACGCAGTATTTT. Protein product: CASSSPDITDTQYF.